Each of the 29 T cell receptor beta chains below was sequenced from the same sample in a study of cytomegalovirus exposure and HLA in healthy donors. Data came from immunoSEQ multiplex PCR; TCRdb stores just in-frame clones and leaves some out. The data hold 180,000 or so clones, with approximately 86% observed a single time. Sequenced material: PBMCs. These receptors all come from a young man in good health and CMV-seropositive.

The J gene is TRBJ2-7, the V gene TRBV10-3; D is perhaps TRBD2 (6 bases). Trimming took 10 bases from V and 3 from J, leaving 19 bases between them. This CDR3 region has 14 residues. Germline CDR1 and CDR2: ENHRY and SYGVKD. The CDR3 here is CATTEGRGSYEQYF. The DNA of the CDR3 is TGTGCCACCACGGAAGGACGGGGGAGCTACGAGCAGTACTTC.

The CDR3 bases are TGTGCCAGCAGTGAGACTTACGAGCAGTACTTC. Encoded protein: CASSETYEQYF. The J gene is TRBJ2-7, the V gene TRBV6-5; D gene uncertain. Per germline, CDR1 MNHEY and CDR2 SVGAGI. Trimming pared 5 bases from V and 4 bases from J, leaving 6 bases between. This CDR3 comprises 11 residues.

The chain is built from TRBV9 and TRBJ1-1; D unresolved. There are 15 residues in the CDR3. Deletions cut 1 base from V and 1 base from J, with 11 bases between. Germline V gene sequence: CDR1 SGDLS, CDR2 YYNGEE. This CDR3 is CASSVLVGGNTEAFF. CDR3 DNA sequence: TGTGCCAGCAGCGTATTAGTCGGCGGGAACACTGAAGCTTTCTTT.

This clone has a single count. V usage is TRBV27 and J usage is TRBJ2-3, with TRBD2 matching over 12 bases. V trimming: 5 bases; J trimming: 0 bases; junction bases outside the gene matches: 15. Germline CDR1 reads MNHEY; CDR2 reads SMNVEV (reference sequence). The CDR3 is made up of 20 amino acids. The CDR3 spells CASSLQGLAGVRASTDTQYF. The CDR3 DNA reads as TGTGCCAGCAGTCTTCAGGGACTAGCGGGTGTCCGGGCGAGCACAGATACGCAGTATTTT.

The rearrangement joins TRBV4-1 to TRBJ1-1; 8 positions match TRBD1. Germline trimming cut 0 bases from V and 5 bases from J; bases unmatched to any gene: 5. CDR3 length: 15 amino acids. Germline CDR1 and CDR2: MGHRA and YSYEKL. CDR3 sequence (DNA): TGCGCCAGCAGCCAAGAAGGCAGGGGGCAGACTGAAGCTTTCTTT. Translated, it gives CASSQEGRGQTEAFF.

CDR3 residues: CAGDRGRTEAFF. CDR3 nucleotides: TGTGCCGGGGACAGGGGGCGAACTGAAGCTTTCTTT. The gene calls are TRBV2 and TRBJ1-1; TRBD1 agrees at 12 bases. CDR1 is SNHLY, CDR2 FYNNEI, per germline. This CDR3 spans 12 amino acids. V dropped 11 bases and J dropped 5; count of bases not matched to a gene: 3. The full variable domain, in which reference TRBV2 and TRBJ1-1 provide the parts outside the CDR3, is EPEVTQTPSHQVTQMGQEVILRCVPISNHLYFYWYRQILGQKVEFLVSFYNNEISEKSEIFDDQFSVERPDGSNFTLKIRSTKLEDSAMYFCAGDRGRTEAFFGQGTRLTVV.

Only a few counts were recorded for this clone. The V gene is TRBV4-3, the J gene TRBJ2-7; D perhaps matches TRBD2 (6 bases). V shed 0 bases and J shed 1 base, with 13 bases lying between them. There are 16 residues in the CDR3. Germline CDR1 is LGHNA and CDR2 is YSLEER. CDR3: CASSQDPAGSSYEQYF. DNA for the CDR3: TGCGCCAGCAGCCAAGACCCGGCGGGAAGTTCCTACGAGCAGTACTTC.

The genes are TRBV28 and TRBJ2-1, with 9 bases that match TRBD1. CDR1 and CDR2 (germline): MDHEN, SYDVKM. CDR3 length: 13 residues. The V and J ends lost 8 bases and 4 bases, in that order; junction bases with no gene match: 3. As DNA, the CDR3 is TGTGCCAGCGGGACAGGGCCTTACAATGAGCAGTTCTTC. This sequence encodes CASGTGPYNEQFF.

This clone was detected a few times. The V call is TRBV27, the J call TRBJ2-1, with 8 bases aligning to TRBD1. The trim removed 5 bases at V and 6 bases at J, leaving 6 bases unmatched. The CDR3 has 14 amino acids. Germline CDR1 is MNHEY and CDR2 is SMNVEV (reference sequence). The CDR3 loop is CASSIQGAGNEQFF. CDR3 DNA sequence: TGTGCCAGCAGTATTCAGGGGGCGGGCAATGAGCAGTTCTTC.

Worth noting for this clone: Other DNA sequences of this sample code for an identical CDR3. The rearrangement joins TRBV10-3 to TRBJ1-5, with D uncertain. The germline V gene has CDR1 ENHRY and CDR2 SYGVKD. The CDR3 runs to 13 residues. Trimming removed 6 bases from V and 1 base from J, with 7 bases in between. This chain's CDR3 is CAIRGGSNQPQHF. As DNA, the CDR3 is TGTGCCATCAGGGGAGGAAGCAATCAGCCCCAGCATTTT.

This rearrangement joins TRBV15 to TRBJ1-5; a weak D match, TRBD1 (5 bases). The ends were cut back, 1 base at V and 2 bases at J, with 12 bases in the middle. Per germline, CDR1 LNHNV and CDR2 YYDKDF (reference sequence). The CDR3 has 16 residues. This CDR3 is CATSRVSRVRNQPQHF. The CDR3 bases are TGTGCCACCAGCAGAGTTTCCAGGGTCCGCAATCAGCCCCAGCATTTT.

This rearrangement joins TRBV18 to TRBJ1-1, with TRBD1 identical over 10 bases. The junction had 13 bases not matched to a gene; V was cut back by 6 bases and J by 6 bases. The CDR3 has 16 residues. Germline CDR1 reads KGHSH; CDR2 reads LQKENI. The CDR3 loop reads CASSPSRGTGAPEAFF. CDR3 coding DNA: TGTGCCAGCTCCCCATCCAGGGGGACAGGGGCCCCTGAAGCTTTCTTT. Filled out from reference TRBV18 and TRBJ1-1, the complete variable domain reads NAGVMQNPRHLVRRRGQEARLRCSPMKGHSHVYWYRQLPEEGLKFMVYLQKENIIDESGMPKERFSAEFPKEGPSILRIQQVVRGDSAAYFCASSPSRGTGAPEAFFGQGTRLTVV.

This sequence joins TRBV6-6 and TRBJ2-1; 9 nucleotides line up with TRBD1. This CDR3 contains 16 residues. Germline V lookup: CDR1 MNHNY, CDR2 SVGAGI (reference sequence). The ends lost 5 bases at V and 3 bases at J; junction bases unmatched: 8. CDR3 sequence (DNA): TGTGCCAGCAGTCGCCCCGGGACAGGGAACTACAATGAGCAGTTCTTC. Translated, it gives CASSRPGTGNYNEQFF.

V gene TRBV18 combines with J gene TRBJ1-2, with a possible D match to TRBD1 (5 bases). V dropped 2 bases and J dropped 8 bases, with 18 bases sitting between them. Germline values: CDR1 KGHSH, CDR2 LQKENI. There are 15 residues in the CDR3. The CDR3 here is CASSPSGREGEGYTF. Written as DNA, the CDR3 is TGTGCCAGCTCACCAAGCGGCAGGGAGGGCGAGGGCTACACCTTC. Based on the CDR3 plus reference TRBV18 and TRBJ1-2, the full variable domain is NAGVMQNPRHLVRRRGQEARLRCSPMKGHSHVYWYRQLPEEGLKFMVYLQKENIIDESGMPKERFSAEFPKEGPSILRIQQVVRGDSAAYFCASSPSGREGEGYTFGSGTRLTVV.

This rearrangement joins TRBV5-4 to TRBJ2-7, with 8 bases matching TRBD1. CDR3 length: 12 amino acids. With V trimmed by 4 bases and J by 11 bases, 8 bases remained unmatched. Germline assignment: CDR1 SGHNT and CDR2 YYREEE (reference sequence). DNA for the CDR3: TGTGCCAGCAGCGGGGTTGTGGGACAGGAGTACTTC. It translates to CASSGVVGQEYF.

In nucleotides, the CDR3 is TGTGCCAGCCATAGCGGGGGTCGCACCTACGAGCAGTACTTC. Protein: CASHSGGRTYEQYF. The chain uses TRBV27 and TRBJ2-7; TRBD2 aligns across 9 bases. Germline CDR1 MNHEY, CDR2 SMNVEV (reference sequence). J was trimmed by 2 bases and V by 8 bases; bases with no gene match: 7. This CDR3 comprises 14 residues.

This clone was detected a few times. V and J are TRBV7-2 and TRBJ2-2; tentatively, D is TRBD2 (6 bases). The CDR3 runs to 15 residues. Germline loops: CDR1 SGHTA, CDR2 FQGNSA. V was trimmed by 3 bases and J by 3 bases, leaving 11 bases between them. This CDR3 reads CASSFVAGHTGELFF. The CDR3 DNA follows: TGTGCCAGCAGCTTCGTCGCGGGGCACACCGGGGAGCTGTTTTTT.

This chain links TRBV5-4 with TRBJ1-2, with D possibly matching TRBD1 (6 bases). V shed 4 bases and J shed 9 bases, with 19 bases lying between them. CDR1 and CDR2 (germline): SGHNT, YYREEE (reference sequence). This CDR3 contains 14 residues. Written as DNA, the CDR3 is TGTGCCAGCAGCCCGGCACAGGGTCCCCTTCGCTACACCTTC. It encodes CASSPAQGPLRYTF.

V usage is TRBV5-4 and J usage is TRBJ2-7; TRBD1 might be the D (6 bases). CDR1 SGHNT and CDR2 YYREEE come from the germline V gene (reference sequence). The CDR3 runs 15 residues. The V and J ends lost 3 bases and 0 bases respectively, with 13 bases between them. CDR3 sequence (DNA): TGTGCCAGCAGCTCGGACCGGACAGCCTCCTACGAGCAGTACTTC. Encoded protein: CASSSDRTASYEQYF.

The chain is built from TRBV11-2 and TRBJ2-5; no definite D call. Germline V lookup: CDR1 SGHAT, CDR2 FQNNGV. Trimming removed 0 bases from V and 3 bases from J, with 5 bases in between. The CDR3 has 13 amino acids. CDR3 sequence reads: CASSLEEKETQYF. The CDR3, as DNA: TGTGCCAGCAGCTTAGAAGAGAAAGAGACCCAGTACTTC.

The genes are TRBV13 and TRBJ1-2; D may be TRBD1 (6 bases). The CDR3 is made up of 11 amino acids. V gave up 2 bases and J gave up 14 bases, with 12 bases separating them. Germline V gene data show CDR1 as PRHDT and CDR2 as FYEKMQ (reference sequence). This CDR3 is CASSLRDRSTF. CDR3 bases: TGTGCCAGCAGCTTAAGAGACAGGTCGACCTTC.

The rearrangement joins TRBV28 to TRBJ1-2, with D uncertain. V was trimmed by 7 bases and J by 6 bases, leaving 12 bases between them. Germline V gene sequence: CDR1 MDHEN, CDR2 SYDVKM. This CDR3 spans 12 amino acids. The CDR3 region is CASTLGRDGYTF. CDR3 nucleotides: TGTGCCAGCACCTTAGGGCGGGATGGCTACACCTTC.

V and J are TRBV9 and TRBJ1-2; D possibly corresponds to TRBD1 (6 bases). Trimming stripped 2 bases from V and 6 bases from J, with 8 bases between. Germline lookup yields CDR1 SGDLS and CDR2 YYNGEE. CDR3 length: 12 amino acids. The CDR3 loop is CASSVTGHGYTF. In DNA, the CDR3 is TGTGCCAGCAGCGTCACAGGGCATGGCTACACCTTC. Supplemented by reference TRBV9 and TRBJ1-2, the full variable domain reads DSGVTQTPKHLITATGQRVTLRCSPRSGDLSVYWYQQSLDQGLQFLIQYYNGEERAKGNILERFSAQQFPDLHSELNLSSLELGDSALYFCASSVTGHGYTFGSGTRLTVV.

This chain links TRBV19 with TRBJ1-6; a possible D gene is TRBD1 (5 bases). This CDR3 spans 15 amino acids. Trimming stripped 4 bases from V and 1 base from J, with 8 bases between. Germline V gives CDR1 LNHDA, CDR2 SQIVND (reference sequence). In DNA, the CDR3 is TGTGCCAGTAGTAACGCAGGGTCCTATAATTCACCCCTCCACTTT. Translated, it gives CASSNAGSYNSPLHF.

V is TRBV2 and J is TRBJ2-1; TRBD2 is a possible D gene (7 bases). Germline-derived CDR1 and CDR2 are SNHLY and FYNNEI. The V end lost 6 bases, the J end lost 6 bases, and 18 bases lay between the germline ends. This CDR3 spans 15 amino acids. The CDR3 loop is CASSGGQSKGNEQFF. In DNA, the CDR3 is TGTGCCAGCAGCGGGGGGCAATCTAAAGGCAATGAGCAGTTCTTC.

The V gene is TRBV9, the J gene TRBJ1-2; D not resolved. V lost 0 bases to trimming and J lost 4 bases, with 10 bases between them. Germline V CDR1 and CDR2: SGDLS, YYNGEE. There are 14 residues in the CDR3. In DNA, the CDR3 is TGTGCCAGCAGCGTAGCTGACCCGGGCTATGGCTACACCTTC. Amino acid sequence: CASSVADPGYGYTF.

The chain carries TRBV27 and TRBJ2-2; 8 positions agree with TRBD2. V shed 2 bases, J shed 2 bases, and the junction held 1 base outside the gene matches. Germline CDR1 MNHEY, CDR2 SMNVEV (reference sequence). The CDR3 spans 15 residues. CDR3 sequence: CASSLSGSNTGELFF. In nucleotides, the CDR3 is TGTGCCAGCAGTTTAAGCGGGAGTAACACCGGGGAGCTGTTTTTT.

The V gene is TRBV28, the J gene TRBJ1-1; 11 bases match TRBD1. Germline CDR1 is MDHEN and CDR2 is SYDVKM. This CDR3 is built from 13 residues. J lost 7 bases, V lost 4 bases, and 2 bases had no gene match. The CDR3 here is CASSWDRGFEAFF. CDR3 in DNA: TGTGCCAGCAGTTGGGACAGGGGGTTTGAAGCTTTCTTT.

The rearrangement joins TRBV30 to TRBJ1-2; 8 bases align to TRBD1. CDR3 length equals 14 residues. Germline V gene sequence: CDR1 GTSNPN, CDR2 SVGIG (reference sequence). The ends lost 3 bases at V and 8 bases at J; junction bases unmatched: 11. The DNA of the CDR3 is TGTGCCTGGAGAGGGACAGGCCGGGCCCGGGGCTACACCTTC. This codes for CAWRGTGRARGYTF.